Reported below is one TCR beta chain. The sample holds a few counts of this clonotype. No cognate antigen has been identified for it. No qualities accompany the bases; no much larger clone lies one base away. CDR1 and CDR2, looked up from the germline V gene, are SGHTA and FQGNSA. V is pared back by 7 bases and J by 4 bases, with 13 bases lying between the germline termini. From its cysteine to its phenylalanine, the CDR3 spans 13 amino acids. Only the CDR3 DNA stays, 39 bases, in frame from base 1. This entry belongs to a study of T cells after yellow fever vaccination (dated by TCRdb to the late 2010s). For the wider study: The SMART-Seq v4 Ultra Low Input RNA kit was used to prepare libraries from fractions with low cell numbers. Bulk TCR alpha and beta repertoires were sequenced longitudinally to track T-cell clones before and after primary and booster YFV17D yellow fever vaccination. Blood was collected at multiple timepoints before and after primary and secondary immunization, and bulk PBMC replicates and cell subsets were isolated. Two healthy male donors, one aged 18 to 30 and one aged 30 to 40 years, made up the cohort.

The treatment or condition label of this sample denotes: live attenuated yellow fever vaccine strain. At each blood-draw timepoint, two biological replicates of bulk PBMCs were collected. A standard Ficoll-Paque protocol was used to isolate PBMCs from peripheral blood. TriZol was used to extract RNA from bulk PBMCs, from CD4 and CD8 fractions, and from dextramer-positive and dextramer-negative fractions. The sample was run on an Illumina NovaSeq 6000. TCR cDNA was synthesized by 5'RACE template switching, through which a universal primer site and unique molecular identifiers were introduced. cDNA synthesis was primed from both the TCR alpha and TCR beta constant segments. Libraries were amplified in two PCR steps, with sample barcodes and sequencing adapters added in the second step. Sequencing of libraries was done on Illumina HiSeq 2500 (2x100 bp) or NovaSeq (2x150 bp). In the authors' own workflow: MIGEC handled demultiplexing of reads and collapsing into UMI consensus sequences, while MiXCR performed V(D)J alignment. Using edgeR on replicate PBMC samples, clonotypes were called vaccine-responding if FDR was below 0.01 and the log2 fold change was above 5 up to day 15. Bulk clonotypes were assigned CD4 or CD8 identity according to which sequenced CD4 or CD8 repertoire held them at higher abundance. TCRdb reworked the public reads: Q25 trimming with fastp, MiXCR clone assembly, productive beta chains retained. Identical CDR3 proteins give one entry, which carries the most common genes and DNA. The V and J calls follow TCRdb's processing rather than the paper's. The sample table lists about 340,000 distinct CDR3 sequences, 3% to 4.5% of them with a count of one. The ten largest clones capture 20% to 25% of the sample.

What the work shows at the level of the full study, not this receptor alone: After the booster, most of the clones that had expanded following primary vaccination were detected again (almost 98% of CD4 and roughly nine tenths of CD8), which suggests that memory was broadly maintained. A small share of clonotypes occurred in both CD4 and CD8 compartments, likely arising from convergent recombination. Compared with the primary T-cell response, the secondary T-cell response was weaker but faster, peaking on day 5 rather than day 15. Computational filtering was needed because FACS-sorted repertoires could contain abundant contaminating clonotypes from the bulk population. Because only a couple of donors were included in the study, the extent to which the findings can be generalized is limited.

The chain links TRBV7-2 with TRBJ2-5, and possibly TRBD2, on 6 matching bases. The receptor was isolated from a man between 18 and 35 years old who received the YFV17D yellow fever vaccine. The sequencing used PBMCs, collected 5 days after the yellow fever booster vaccination. The encoded CDR3 is CASTYHGGETQYF. The DNA sequence follows: TGTGCCAGCACCTATCACGGGGGAGAGACCCAGTACTTC. The full variable domain, completed from the reference TRBV7-2 and TRBJ2-5 proteins outside the CDR3, reads GAGVSQSPSNKVTEKGKDVELRCDPISGHTALYWYRQSLGQGLEFLIYFQGNSAPDKSGLPSDRFSAERTGGSVSTLTIQRTQQEDSAVYLCASTYHGGETQYFGPGTRLLVL.